This T cell receptor (beta chain) was identified in a study of early stage breast cancer tumors. To note about this clone: Its target is unknown.

The V segment lost 3 bases and the J segment 5 bases; nucleotides outside the gene matches: 15. CDR3 length equals 18 residues. In germline, CDR1 is SGHNT, CDR2 YYREEE (reference sequence). Notes on the study in general: Tumors had about 2.5-fold higher T cell density and higher clonality than adjacent normal breast tissue.

Libraries were prepared by immunoSEQ multiplex PCR; TCRdb keeps only in-frame clonotypes and omits some of them. The table shows 35,000 to 45,000 clones, with 65% to 75% occurring only once. This rearrangement joins TRBV5-4 to TRBJ2-3, with 10 positions matching TRBD2. This clonotype was sampled from a person aged 55-75 years with breast cancer. The source material was blood. The CDR3 loop reads CASSSPFRSGGAGDTQYF. Here the CDR3 DNA reads TGTGCCAGCAGCTCTCCATTCCGGAGCGGGGGGGCGGGAGATACGCAGTATTTT.